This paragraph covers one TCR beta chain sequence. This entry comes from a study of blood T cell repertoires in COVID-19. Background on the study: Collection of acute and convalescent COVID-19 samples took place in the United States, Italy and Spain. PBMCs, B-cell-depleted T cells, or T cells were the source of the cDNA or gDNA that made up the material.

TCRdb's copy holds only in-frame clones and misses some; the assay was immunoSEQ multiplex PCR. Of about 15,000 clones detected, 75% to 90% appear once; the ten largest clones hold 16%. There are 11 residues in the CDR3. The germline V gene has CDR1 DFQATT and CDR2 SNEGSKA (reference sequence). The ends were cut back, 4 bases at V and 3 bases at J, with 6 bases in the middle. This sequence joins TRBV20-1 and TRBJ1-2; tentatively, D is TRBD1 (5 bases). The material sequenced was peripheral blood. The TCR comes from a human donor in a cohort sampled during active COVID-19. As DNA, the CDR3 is TGCAGTGCTAAAGGGGACTATGGCTACACCTTC. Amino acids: CSAKGDYGYTF.